This T cell receptor (beta chain) appears in the sequencing data of a study of blood T cell repertoires in COVID-19 (dated by TCRdb to 2020 to 2021). Broadly, across the study: The collaborator samples originated in the United States, Italy and Spain and spanned the acute and convalescent phases of COVID-19. A de-identified subject ID, COVID-19 status, age in years and sex were almost always included in the sample metadata. Deeply sampled blood TCRbeta repertoires from subjects exposed to, actively infected with, or recovered from COVID-19 were included in the dataset. The repertoires were released in a freely available public database meant as a resource for research on the immune response to SARS-CoV-2. The samples were drawn from two sources: the first 160 participants of the ongoing ImmuneRACE study, and about 1,300 subjects contributed by 6 global collaborators. Where available, HLA class I and class II types were taken from metadata supplied by the sample provider and were not determined by assay-based typing. The prospective study material was composed of cDNA or gDNA derived from T cells, B-cell-depleted T cells, or PBMCs. Broader findings and caveats from the paper: The amount of clinical and demographic metadata varied by source and participant and was provided uncurated.

Each collaborating institution followed its own protocols to collect whole blood in K2EDTA tubes. For TCRbeta analysis, collaborators shipped samples in one of three forms: frozen whole blood, isolated PBMCs, or DNA extracted from either of those sample types. CDR1 MNHEY and CDR2 SVGAGI are derived from the germline V gene. Reading from cysteine to phenylalanine, the CDR3 counts 16 amino acids. Solely the CDR3 DNA is kept, with 48 bases framed from the first base. V gives up 2 bases and J gives up 0 bases, and the segment between their germline ends measures 11 bases. TCRbeta CDR3 regions were amplified from genomic DNA using the immunoSEQ Assay, a bias-controlled multiplex PCR. Per the source publication's procedure: Nucleated cell counts per sample were estimated from amplification of reference gene primers within the assay. To quantify the absolute abundance of each unique TCRbeta CDR3 rearrangement, sequence reads were collapsed and filtered. For each sample, productive Simpson clonality was calculated by taking the square root of Simpson's diversity index across productive rearrangements. TCRdb mirrors the immuneACCESS table, restricted to in-frame sequences. Some clones are absent from its copies; in checked studies, under half trace to an unresolved V gene, and the reason for the others is unknown. That table supplies the V and J calls and clone size; D and trimming were determined from the DNA. The sample records 200,000 or so clones, around four fifths of which are singletons. Approximately 5.4% of the sample goes to the ten largest clones.

A word on this clone: Its specific antigen is unknown. No much larger clone is present one base from it, and per-base qualities are unavailable.

Recombination connected TRBV6-5 to TRBJ1-5; TRBD1 is perhaps the D gene, given 6 matching bases. The source of this sequence is a woman aged 25 to 45 with acute or convalescent COVID-19. The sample comprised peripheral blood. The CDR3 region reads CASSYSGTLSNQPQHF. The DNA sequence is as follows: TGTGCCAGCAGTTACAGCGGGACACTTAGCAATCAGCCCCAGCATTTT.